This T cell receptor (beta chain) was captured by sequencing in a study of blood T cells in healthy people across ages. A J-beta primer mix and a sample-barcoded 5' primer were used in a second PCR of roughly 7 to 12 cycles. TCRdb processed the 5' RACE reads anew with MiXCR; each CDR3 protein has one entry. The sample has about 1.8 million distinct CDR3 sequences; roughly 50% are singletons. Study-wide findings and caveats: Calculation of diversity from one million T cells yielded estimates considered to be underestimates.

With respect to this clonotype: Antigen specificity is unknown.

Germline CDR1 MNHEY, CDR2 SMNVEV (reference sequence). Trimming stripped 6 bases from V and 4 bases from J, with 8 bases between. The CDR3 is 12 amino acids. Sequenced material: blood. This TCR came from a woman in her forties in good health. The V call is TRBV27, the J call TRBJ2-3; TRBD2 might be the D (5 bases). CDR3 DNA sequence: TGTGCCAGCAGCATGAGGGCAGATACGCAGTATTTT. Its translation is CASSMRADTQYF.